Following are 2 T cell receptor beta chains from one sample sequenced in a study of control samples from healthy donors and cancer patients. Repertoires were generated with immunoSEQ multiplex PCR, while TCRdb's copy carries only in-frame clones and drops some. This sample yields 110,000 to 150,000 clones, of which around 94% are seen a single time; 13% belongs to the top ten. Sequencing was performed on blood. The receptors come from a man in his forties in good health.

V gene TRBV9 combines with J gene TRBJ1-3, with D possibly being TRBD1 (5 bases). Germline V gene sequence: CDR1 SGDLS, CDR2 YYNGEE. This CDR3 has 15 residues. V shed 3 bases and J shed 7 bases, with 17 bases lying between them. The CDR3 sequence is CASSAGPGNENTIYF. CDR3 nucleotide sequence: TGTGCCAGCAGCGCCGGCCCAGGGAATGAGAACACCATATATTTT.

On this clone itself: At the DNA level, this CDR3 is encoded by other sequences in the same sample as well. The CDR3: CASSPTGASYEQYF. In DNA form, the CDR3 reads TGCGCCAGCAGCCCTACAGGGGCCTCCTACGAGCAGTACTTC. The V and J genes are TRBV5-1 and TRBJ2-7, with 7 bases lining up with TRBD1. Germline lookup yields CDR1 SGHRS and CDR2 YFSETQ. The CDR3 has 14 amino acids. V dropped 4 bases and J dropped 0; count of bases not matched to a gene: 4. Using reference TRBV5-1 and TRBJ2-7 for the parts outside the CDR3, the full variable domain is KAGVTQTPRYLIKTRGQQVTLSCSPISGHRSVSWYQQTPGQGLQFLFEYFSETQRNKGNFPGRFSGRQFSNSRSEMNVSTLELGDSALYLCASSPTGASYEQYFGPGTRLTVT.